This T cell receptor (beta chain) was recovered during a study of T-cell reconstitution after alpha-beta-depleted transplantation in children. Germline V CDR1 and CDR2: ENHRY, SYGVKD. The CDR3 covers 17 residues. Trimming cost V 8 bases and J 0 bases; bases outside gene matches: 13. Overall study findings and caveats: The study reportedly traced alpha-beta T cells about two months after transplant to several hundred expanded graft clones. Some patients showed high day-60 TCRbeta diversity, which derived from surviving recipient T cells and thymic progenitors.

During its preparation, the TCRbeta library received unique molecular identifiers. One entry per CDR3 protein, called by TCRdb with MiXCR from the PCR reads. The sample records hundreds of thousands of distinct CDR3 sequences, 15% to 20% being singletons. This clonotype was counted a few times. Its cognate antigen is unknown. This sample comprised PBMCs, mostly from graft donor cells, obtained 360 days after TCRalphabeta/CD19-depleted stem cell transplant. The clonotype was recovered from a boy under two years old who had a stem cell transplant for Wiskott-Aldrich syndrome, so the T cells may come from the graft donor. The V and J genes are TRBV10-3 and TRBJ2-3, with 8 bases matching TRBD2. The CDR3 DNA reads TGTGCCATCTCTTCAGTCAGGACTAGCTCTAGCACAGATACGCAGTATTTT. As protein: CAISSVRTSSSTDTQYF.